This T cell receptor beta chain was observed in a study of OX40 agonist ivuxolimab in advanced cancers. V gave up 0 bases and J gave up 2 bases, with 7 bases separating them. CDR3 size: 14 residues. The germline gives CDR1 SGHRS, CDR2 YFSETQ. Points on this clone: As yet, its antigen is unknown.

Sequencing was performed with immunoSEQ multiplex PCR; in TCRdb, only in-frame clones are kept and a portion is missing. The sample consists of some 58,000 clones, roughly 85% of them appearing once. Findings and caveats of the study: Among some nonresponders, normalized T-cell clonal expansion was also low.

The sequenced sample was CD4+ or CD8+ T cells sorted from blood, obtained in a trial of the OX40 agonist ivuxolimab. The chain recombines TRBV5-1 with TRBJ2-3, with D possibly matching TRBD1 (5 bases). This TCR was sampled from an adult with an advanced solid tumor such as melanoma, head and neck, liver or kidney cancer. The CDR3 bases are TGCGCCAGCAGCTTGGAAGGGGCCACAGATACGCAGTATTTT. Protein sequence: CASSLEGATDTQYF.